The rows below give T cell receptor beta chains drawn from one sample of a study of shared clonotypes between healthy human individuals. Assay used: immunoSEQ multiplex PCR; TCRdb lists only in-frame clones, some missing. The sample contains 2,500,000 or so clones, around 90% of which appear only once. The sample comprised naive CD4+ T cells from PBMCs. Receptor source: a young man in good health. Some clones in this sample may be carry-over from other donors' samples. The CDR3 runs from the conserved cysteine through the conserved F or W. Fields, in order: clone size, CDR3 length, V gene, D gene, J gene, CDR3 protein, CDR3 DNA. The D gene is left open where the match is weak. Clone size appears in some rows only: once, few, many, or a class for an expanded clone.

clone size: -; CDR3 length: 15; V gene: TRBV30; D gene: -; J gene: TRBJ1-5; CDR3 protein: CAWVGKGGMGQPQHF; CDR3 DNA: TGTGCCTGGGTGGGGAAGGGGGGAATGGGTCAGCCCCAGCATTTT
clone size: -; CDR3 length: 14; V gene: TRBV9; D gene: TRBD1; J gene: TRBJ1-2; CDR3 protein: CASSDGQGARGYTF; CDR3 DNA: TGTGCCAGCAGCGATGGACAGGGGGCGAGGGGCTACACCTTC
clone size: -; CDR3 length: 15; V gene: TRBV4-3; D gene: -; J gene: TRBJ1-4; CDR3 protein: CASSQTTGFNEKLFF; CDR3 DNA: TGCGCCAGCAGCCAGACGACAGGATTCAATGAAAAACTGTTTTTT
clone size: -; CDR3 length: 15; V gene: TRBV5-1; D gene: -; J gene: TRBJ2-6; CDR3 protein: CASSGGTAGANVLTF; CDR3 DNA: TGCGCCAGCAGCGGGGGGACAGCTGGGGCCAACGTCCTGACTTTC
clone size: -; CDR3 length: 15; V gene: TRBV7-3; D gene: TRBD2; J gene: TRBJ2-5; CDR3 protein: CASSLLGTTVETQYF; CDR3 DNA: TGTGCCAGCAGCTTACTCGGGACTACCGTAGAGACCCAGTACTTC
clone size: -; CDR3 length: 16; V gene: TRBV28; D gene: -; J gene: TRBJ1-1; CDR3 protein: CASNPRRGRGNTEAFF; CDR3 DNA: TGTGCCAGCAACCCGAGGAGGGGGAGGGGGAACACTGAAGCTTTCTTT
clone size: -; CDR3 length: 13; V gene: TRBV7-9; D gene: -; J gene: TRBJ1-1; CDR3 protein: CASRKDRHTEAFF; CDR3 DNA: TGTGCCAGCAGAAAAGACAGACACACTGAAGCTTTCTTT
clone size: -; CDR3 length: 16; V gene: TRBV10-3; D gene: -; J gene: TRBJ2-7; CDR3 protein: CAISESSGADSYEQYF; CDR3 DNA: TGTGCCATCAGTGAGTCGAGTGGGGCTGACTCCTACGAGCAGTACTTC
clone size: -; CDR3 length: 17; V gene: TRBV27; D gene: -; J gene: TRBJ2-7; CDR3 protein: CASSLFGHGGISYEQYF; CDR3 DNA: TGTGCCAGCAGTTTATTTGGCCATGGCGGGATCTCCTACGAGCAGTACTTC
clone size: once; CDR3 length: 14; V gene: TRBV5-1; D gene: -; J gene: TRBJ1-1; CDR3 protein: CASSSSSRGTEAFF; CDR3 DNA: TGCGCCAGCAGCTCCTCGTCGCGGGGCACTGAAGCTTTCTTT
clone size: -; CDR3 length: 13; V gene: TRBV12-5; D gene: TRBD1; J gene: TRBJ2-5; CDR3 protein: CASGQGVEETQYF; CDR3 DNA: TGTGCTAGTGGGCAGGGGGTAGAAGAGACCCAGTACTTC
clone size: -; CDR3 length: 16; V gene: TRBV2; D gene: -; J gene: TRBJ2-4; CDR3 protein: CASSEKPTLAKNIQYF; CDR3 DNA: TGTGCCAGCAGTGAAAAACCTACCCTAGCCAAAAACATTCAGTACTTC
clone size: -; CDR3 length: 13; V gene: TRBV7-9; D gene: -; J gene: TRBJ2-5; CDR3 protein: CASSLQDQETQYF; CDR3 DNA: TGTGCCAGCAGCTTGCAGGACCAAGAGACCCAGTACTTC
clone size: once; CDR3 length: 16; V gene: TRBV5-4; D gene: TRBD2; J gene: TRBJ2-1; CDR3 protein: CASSSVLAESYNEQFF; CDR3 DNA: TGTGCCAGCAGCTCGGTACTAGCGGAATCCTACAATGAGCAGTTCTTC